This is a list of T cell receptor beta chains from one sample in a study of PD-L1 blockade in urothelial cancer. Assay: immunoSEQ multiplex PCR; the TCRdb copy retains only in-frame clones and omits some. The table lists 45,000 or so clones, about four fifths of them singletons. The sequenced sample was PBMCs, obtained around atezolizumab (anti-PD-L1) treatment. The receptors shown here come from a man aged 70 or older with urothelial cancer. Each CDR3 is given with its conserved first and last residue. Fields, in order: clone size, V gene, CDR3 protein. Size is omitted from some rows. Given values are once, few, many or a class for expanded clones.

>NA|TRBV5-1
CASRGGGDYGYTF
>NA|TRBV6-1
CASTYTGGGAFF
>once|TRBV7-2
CASSPTSGRGGYEQYF
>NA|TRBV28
CASSFGTGDHEQYF
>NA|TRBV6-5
CASTPGTGRNEQFF
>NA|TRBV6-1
CASSVTGTGQPQHF
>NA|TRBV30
CAWSRQKNTEAFF
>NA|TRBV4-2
CASSQRTGGNNEKLFF
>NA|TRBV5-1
CASSLDRSSYNEQFF
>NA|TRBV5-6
CASSLEVRGSGANVLTF
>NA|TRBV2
CASSLDRKNTEAFF
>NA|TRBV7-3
CASSSQAGFNEQFF
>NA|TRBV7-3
CASSPSGLPDNEQFF
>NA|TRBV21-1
CASQLAFDSYEQYF
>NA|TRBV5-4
CASSLVFVPEQFF
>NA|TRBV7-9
CASSLTGLETQYF
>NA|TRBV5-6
CASSLEGANSYEQYF
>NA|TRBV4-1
CASSQAPGGSPLHF
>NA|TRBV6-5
CASSYSGLAVQETQYF
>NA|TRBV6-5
CASSPETGKAFF
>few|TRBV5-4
CASSPQQGGTEAFF
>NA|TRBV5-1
CASSLGTTGTLHF
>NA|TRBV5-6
CASSGAGGMNTEAFF
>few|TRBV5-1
CASREGTRAREEQYF
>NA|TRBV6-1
CASSSTVGYTF
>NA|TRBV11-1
CASSLRGTASLYEQYF
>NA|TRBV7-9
CASSLTESMNTEAFF
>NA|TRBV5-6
CASSRGDRPSNYGYTF
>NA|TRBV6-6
CASSYTEGDEQFF
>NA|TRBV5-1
CASSKLAGGRTDTQYF
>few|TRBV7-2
CASSLAGGGNTIYF
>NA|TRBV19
CASRTVESYGYTF
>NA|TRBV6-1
CASGNVGGLGSPLHF
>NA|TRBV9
CASSVTGTAYEQYF
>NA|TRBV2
CASSRWSGGDEQYF
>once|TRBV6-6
CASRKGPAGPYEQYF
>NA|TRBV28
CASSSGRIYEQYF
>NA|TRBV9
CASSVAAGGAYNEQFF
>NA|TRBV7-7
CASSPSGGLNTQYF
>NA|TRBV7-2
CASSPRRVSYEQYF
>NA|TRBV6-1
CASSEAVPGLSTQYF
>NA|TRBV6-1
CASSEASVSKQYF
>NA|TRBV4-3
CASSQDERQGKNYGYTF